This entry features one T cell receptor (beta chain) sequence. The V segment lost 2 bases and the J segment 4 bases; nucleotides outside the gene matches: 7. CDR1 KGHSH and CDR2 LQKENI come from the germline V gene. The CDR3 is 16 residues long. The sample originates from a study of cytomegalovirus exposure and HLA in healthy donors. Amplification used 60 Vbeta primers and 13 Jbeta primers. Assay used: immunoSEQ multiplex PCR; TCRdb lists only in-frame clones, some missing. Of approximately 150,000 clones listed, approximately 80% are singletons. This chain joins TRBV18 and TRBJ1-2; the match to TRBD1 covers 10 bases. The specimen sequenced was PBMCs. The TCR was taken from a male donor in good health and CMV-seropositive. The CDR3 loop reads CASSPYGDRGFYGYTF. The DNA of the CDR3 is TGTGCCAGCTCACCATACGGGGACAGGGGATTCTATGGCTACACCTTC.